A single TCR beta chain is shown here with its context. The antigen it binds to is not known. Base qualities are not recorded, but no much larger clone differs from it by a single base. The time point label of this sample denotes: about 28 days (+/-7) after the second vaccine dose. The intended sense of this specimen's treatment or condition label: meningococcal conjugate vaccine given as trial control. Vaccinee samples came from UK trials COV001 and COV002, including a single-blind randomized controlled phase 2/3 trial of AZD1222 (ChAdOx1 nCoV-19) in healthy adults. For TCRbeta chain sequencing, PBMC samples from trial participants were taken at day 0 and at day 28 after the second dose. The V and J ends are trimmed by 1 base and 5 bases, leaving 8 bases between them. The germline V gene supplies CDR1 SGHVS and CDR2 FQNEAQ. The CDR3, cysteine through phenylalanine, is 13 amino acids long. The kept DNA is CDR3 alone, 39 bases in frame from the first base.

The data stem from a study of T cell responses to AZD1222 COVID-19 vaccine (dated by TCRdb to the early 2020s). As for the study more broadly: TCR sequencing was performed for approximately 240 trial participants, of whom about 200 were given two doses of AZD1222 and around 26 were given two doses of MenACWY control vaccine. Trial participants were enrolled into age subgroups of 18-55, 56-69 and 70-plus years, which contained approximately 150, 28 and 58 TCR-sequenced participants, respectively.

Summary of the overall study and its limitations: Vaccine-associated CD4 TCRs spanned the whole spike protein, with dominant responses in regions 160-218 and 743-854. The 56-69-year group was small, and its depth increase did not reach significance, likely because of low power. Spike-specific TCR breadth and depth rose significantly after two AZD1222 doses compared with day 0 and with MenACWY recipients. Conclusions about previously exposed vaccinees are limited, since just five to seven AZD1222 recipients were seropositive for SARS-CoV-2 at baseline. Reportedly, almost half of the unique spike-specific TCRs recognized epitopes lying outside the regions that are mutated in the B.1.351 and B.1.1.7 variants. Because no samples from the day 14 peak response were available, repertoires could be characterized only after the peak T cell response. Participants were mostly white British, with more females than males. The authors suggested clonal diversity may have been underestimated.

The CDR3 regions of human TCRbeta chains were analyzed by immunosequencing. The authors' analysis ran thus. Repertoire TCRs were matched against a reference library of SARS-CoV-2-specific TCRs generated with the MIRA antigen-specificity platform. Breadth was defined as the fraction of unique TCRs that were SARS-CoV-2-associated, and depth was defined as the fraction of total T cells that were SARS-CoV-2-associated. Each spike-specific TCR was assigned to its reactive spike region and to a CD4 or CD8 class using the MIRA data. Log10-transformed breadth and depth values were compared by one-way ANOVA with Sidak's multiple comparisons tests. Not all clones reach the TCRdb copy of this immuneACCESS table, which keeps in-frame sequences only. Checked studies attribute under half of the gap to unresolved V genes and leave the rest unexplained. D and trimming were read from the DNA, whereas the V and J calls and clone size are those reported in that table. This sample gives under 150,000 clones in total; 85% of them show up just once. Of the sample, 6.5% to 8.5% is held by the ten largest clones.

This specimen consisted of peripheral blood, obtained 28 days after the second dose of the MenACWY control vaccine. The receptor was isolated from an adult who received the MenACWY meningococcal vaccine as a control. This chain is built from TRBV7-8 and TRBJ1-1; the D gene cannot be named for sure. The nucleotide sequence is TGTGCCAGCAGCTTAGACTTGAGGACTGAAGCTTTCTTT. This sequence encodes CASSLDLRTEAFF.